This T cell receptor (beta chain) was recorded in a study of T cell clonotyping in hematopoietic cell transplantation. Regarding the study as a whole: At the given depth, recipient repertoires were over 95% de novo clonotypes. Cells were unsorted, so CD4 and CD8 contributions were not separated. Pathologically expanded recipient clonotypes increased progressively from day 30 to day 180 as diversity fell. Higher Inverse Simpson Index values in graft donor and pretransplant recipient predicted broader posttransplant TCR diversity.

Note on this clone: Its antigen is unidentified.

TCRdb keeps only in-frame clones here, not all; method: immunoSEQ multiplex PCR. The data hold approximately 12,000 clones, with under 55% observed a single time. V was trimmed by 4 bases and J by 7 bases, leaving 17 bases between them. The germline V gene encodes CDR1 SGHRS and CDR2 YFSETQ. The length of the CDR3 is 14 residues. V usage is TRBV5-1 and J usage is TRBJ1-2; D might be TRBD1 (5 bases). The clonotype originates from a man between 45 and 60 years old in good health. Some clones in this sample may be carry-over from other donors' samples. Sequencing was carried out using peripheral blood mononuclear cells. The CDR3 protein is CASSTGGVWVGYTF. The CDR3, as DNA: TGCGCCAGCAGCACTGGAGGGGTCTGGGTTGGCTACACCTTC.